The 22 T cell receptor beta chains reported below all come from one sample, sequenced in a study of shared clonotypes between healthy human individuals. Data came from immunoSEQ multiplex PCR; TCRdb stores just in-frame clones and leaves some out. The repertoire has 2 million to 2.5 million clones, 80% to 95% of them found once; the top ten carry approximately 0.39%. What was sequenced was naive CD4+ T cells from PBMCs. Subset meaning: CD45RA+ positively selected. The receptors derive from a man in his late teens or twenties in good health. Some clones in this sample may be carry-over from other donors' samples.

V usage is TRBV11-2 and J usage is TRBJ2-5; D perhaps matches TRBD2 (6 bases). The CDR3 contains 14 residues. From germline, CDR1 is SGHAT and CDR2 FQNNGV. Trimming took 0 bases from V and 7 from J, leaving 12 bases between them. CDR3 region: CASSLEFAGGTQYF. In DNA, the CDR3 is TGTGCCAGCAGCTTAGAGTTCGCCGGGGGGACCCAGTACTTC.

To note about this clone: Other DNA sequences within the sample encode an identical CDR3. The CDR3 loop is CASSDRPNEKLFF. CDR3 in DNA: TGTGCCAGCAGCGACAGGCCTAATGAAAAACTGTTTTTT. The chain combines TRBV6-5 with TRBJ1-4; TRBD1 is a possible D gene (6 bases). The CDR3 contains 13 residues. Germline lookup yields CDR1 MNHEY and CDR2 SVGAGI. Trimming shortened V by 6 bases and J by 3 bases, and 8 bases separated the two germline ends.

Remarks on this clone: The sample holds other DNA sequences that translate to the same CDR3. The chain uses TRBV28 and TRBJ2-3; 8 bases are shared with TRBD2. The germline V gene encodes CDR1 MDHEN and CDR2 SYDVKM. Germline trimming cut 8 bases from V and 0 bases from J; bases unmatched to any gene: 1. The CDR3 has 13 amino acids. CDR3 sequence (DNA): TGTGCCAGCTCGGGGGGGAGCACAGATACGCAGTATTTT. It is translated as CASSGGSTDTQYF.

The chain uses TRBV9 and TRBJ1-1; D uncertain. The V end lost 7 bases, the J end lost 2 bases, and 18 bases lay between the germline ends. The CDR3 runs 15 residues. CDR1 and CDR2 (germline): SGDLS, YYNGEE. DNA for the CDR3: TGTGCCAGCGGCAATGACCCGGCGAGAAACACTGAAGCTTTCTTT. Translating it yields CASGNDPARNTEAFF.

This chain uses TRBV18 with TRBJ2-3; 9 bases agree with TRBD2. In germline, CDR1 is KGHSH, CDR2 LQKENI. Unmatched junction bases numbered 16, after V lost 5 bases and J lost 1 base. CDR3 length: 19 amino acids. Here the CDR3 DNA reads TGTGCCAGCTCATCCACAGGGGTTCTAGCGGGATTTCGCACAGATACGCAGTATTTT. Amino acids: CASSSTGVLAGFRTDTQYF.

V usage is TRBV5-1 and J usage is TRBJ1-5, with D tentatively TRBD1 (5 bases). The CDR3 runs to 15 residues. Per germline, CDR1 SGHRS and CDR2 YFSETQ. Deletions cut 4 bases from V and 3 bases from J, with 14 bases between. CDR3: CASSKSGNDNQPQHF. The DNA for the CDR3 is TGCGCCAGCAGCAAATCAGGGAATGACAATCAGCCCCAGCATTTT.

The rearrangement uses TRBV7-3 and TRBJ2-1; D possibly corresponds to TRBD1 (6 bases). V lost 3 bases, J lost 6 bases, and 9 bases lay in between. This CDR3 spans 13 amino acids. The V gene's germline CDR1 is SGHTA and CDR2 FQGTGA. Here the CDR3 DNA reads TGTGCCAGCAGCTTGGGGGCCCTCAATGAGCAGTTCTTC. Its translation: CASSLGALNEQFF.

This sequence joins TRBV19 and TRBJ1-1; a possible D gene is TRBD1 (5 bases). Trimming stripped 5 bases from V and 4 bases from J, with 11 bases between. The CDR3 is 13 amino acids. Germline CDR1 is LNHDA and CDR2 is SQIVND (reference sequence). CDR3 DNA sequence: TGTGCCAGTAGTCCGGACATTGCCACTGAAGCTTTCTTT. This codes for CASSPDIATEAFF.

Written as DNA, the CDR3 is TGCGCCAGCAGCCGCCGGGACAGGGGGTTTTGGGGCACAGATACGCAGTATTTT. Translated: CASSRRDRGFWGTDTQYF. This chain connects TRBV5-1 to TRBJ2-3; the match to TRBD1 covers 11 bases. Losses at the gene ends were 4 bases for V and 1 base for J; bases not matched to a gene: 11. This CDR3 region has 18 residues. Per the germline V gene, CDR1 is SGHRS and CDR2 is YFSETQ.

The V call is TRBV5-1, the J call TRBJ2-5; 9 bases agree with TRBD2. The CDR3 has 17 amino acids. Per germline, CDR1 SGHRS and CDR2 YFSETQ. V was clipped by 4 bases and J by 1 base; unmatched bases: 11. The CDR3 DNA is TGCGCCAGCAGCGAACTCCTGAGTAGCGGGAGCCAAGAGACCCAGTACTTC. Its protein is CASSELLSSGSQETQYF.

V is TRBV5-1 and J is TRBJ2-2; D gene uncertain. V gave up 4 bases and J gave up 3 bases, with 7 bases separating them. From germline, CDR1 is SGHRS and CDR2 YFSETQ. The CDR3 has 13 residues. The CDR3 DNA reads as TGCGCCAGCAGCCACACTCACACCGGGGAGCTGTTTTTT. It translates to CASSHTHTGELFF.

The chain carries TRBV5-1 and TRBJ2-5; 11 bases match TRBD2. The CDR3 runs 16 residues. Trimming at V came to 0 bases and at J to 3 bases, leaving 4 bases not matched to a gene. CDR1 is SGHRS and CDR2 is YFSETQ in the germline V gene. CDR3 amino acids: CASSLVVAGGKETQYF. CDR3 coding DNA: TGCGCCAGCAGCTTGGTGGTAGCGGGAGGGAAAGAGACCCAGTACTTC.

As to this clone: The same CDR3 arises from other DNA sequences in this sample as well. This chain uses TRBV7-2 with TRBJ2-5; D is tentatively TRBD1 or TRBD2 (5 bases each). This CDR3 is 13 amino acids long. The V end lost 5 bases, the J end lost 5 bases, and 12 bases lay between the germline ends. CDR1 is SGHTA, CDR2 FQGNSA, per germline. The CDR3 region has the DNA TGTGCCAGCAGCCGGGGACGTGAGGAGACCCAGTACTTC. This codes for CASSRGREETQYF. The variable domain in full, completed from reference TRBV7-2 and TRBJ2-5, reads GAGVSQSPSNKVTEKGKDVELRCDPISGHTALYWYRQSLGQGLEFLIYFQGNSAPDKSGLPSDRFSAERTGGSVSTLTIQRTQQEDSAVYLCASSRGREETQYFGPGTRLLVL.

V usage is TRBV5-8 and J usage is TRBJ1-3; D is undetermined. Germline lookup yields CDR1 SGHTS and CDR2 YDEGEE. Trimming took off 0 bases at V and 4 bases at J, with 5 bases between the two ends. This CDR3 region has 13 residues. CDR3 sequence: CASSLAGGNTIYF. The CDR3 nucleotides read TGTGCCAGCAGCTTGGCCGGGGGAAACACCATATATTTT.

This chain connects TRBV19 to TRBJ1-1; 7 positions agree with TRBD1. CDR1 and CDR2 from the germline V gene are LNHDA and SQIVND (reference sequence). The CDR3 contains 13 residues. The junction had 6 bases not matched to a gene; V was cut back by 6 bases and J by 5 bases. CDR3 in DNA: TGTGCCAGTAGCTCACAGGGGACGACTGAAGCTTTCTTT. This encodes CASSSQGTTEAFF. Full variable domain (rest looked up from reference TRBV19 and TRBJ1-1): DGGITQSPKYLFRKEGQNVTLSCEQNLNHDAMYWYRQDPGQGLRLIYYSQIVNDFQKGDIAEGYSVSREKKESFPLTVTSAQKNPTAFYLCASSSQGTTEAFFGQGTRLTVV.

The chain couples TRBV7-2 to TRBJ1-5; possible D gene TRBD1, 6 bases. Germline values: CDR1 SGHTA, CDR2 FQGNSA. The CDR3 has 14 residues. Deletions cut 3 bases from V and 9 bases from J, with 15 bases between. The chain's CDR3 is CASSLDSVLGPQHF. CDR3 nucleotides: TGTGCCAGCAGCTTGGACAGTGTCCTCGGGCCCCAGCATTTT.

The gene calls are TRBV15 and TRBJ2-7; TRBD2 matches at 7 bases. Trimming took 4 bases from V and 1 from J; bases not matched to a gene: 4. The CDR3 length is 14 residues. The germline V gene has CDR1 LNHNV and CDR2 YYDKDF (reference sequence). The CDR3 sequence is CATSNGGYSYEQYF. Here the CDR3 DNA reads TGTGCCACCAGCAACGGGGGGTATTCCTACGAGCAGTACTTC.

In regard to this clone: Different DNA sequences within this sample yield the same CDR3. The genes are TRBV5-1 and TRBJ1-4; D is unresolved. This CDR3 contains 13 residues. Germline V lookup: CDR1 SGHRS, CDR2 YFSETQ. Trimming cost V 0 bases and J 4 bases, with 4 bases left between them. This chain's CDR3 is CASSLDSNEKLFF. Written as DNA, the CDR3 is TGCGCCAGCAGCTTGGACAGTAATGAAAAACTGTTTTTT.

This rearrangement joins TRBV19 to TRBJ1-2, with D maybe TRBD1 (5 bases). V lost 3 bases and J 2 bases, leaving 13 bases between the germline ends. CDR1 is LNHDA, CDR2 SQIVND, per germline (reference sequence). This CDR3 spans 15 amino acids. This chain's CDR3 is CASSISRQPNYGYTF. In DNA, the CDR3 is TGTGCCAGTAGTATCTCACGACAGCCGAACTATGGCTACACCTTC.

The chain uses TRBV28 and TRBJ1-5; D is perhaps TRBD1 (5 bases). Trimming pared 5 bases from V and 7 bases from J, leaving 15 bases between. The CDR3 sequence is 14 residues long. Germline V CDR1 and CDR2: MDHEN, SYDVKM. In DNA form, the CDR3 reads TGTGCCAGCAGTGGCGGGGGGGAGAGGCAGCCCCAGCATTTT. This sequence encodes CASSGGGERQPQHF.

The genes are TRBV28 and TRBJ1-2; D unresolved. Trimming shortened V by 6 bases and J by 9 bases, and 11 bases separated the two germline ends. The CDR3 consists of 11 residues. Germline CDR1 and CDR2: MDHEN and SYDVKM. This CDR3 is CASRLTLRYTF. CDR3 sequence (DNA): TGTGCCAGCAGACTGACACTACGCTACACCTTC.

V and J are TRBV29-1 and TRBJ1-2; TRBD1 might be the D (5 bases). Trimming took 5 bases from V and 0 from J, leaving 16 bases between them. Germline V gives CDR1 SQVTM, CDR2 ANQGSEA. CDR3 length: 15 residues. CDR3 in amino acids: CSVPPWWGANYGYTF. The CDR3 DNA reads TGCAGCGTTCCCCCTTGGTGGGGCGCTAACTATGGCTACACCTTC.